This passage covers 2 T cell receptor beta chains from one sample sequenced in a study of T cells after posttransplantation cyclophosphamide. The protocol was immunoSEQ multiplex PCR, while the TCRdb copy is restricted to in-frame clones and leaves out a portion. The sample includes about 32,000 clones, about 91% seen only once; the top ten take around 0.096%. Cells defined as naive were viable CD3+CD4+ or CD3+CD8+ and CCR7+CD45RA+CD45RO-CD95-CD27+CD28+. The sequenced sample was naive CD4+ T cells sorted from blood. The receptor source for this set is a man aged 25-45 years in good health and a related stem cell transplant donor.

The chain uses TRBV5-8 and TRBJ2-5, with 9 positions matching TRBD1. Germline V gene data show CDR1 as SGHTS and CDR2 as YDEGEE. This CDR3 is 14 amino acids long. V lost 3 bases to trimming and J lost 3 bases; unmatched junction nucleotides: 3. The CDR3 sequence: CASSSGQGKETQYF. CDR3 DNA sequence: TGTGCCAGCAGCTCGGGACAGGGTAAAGAGACCCAGTACTTC.

This clone was seen just once. The chain links TRBV4-1 to TRBJ1-2; weak D call: TRBD1 (6 bases). V gave up 4 bases and J gave up 4 bases, with 13 bases separating them. Germline CDR1 is MGHRA and CDR2 is YSYEKL. The CDR3 runs 14 residues. CDR3 region: CASSPQGQLYGYTF. CDR3 bases: TGCGCCAGCAGCCCGCAGGGACAACTCTATGGCTACACCTTC.